This T cell receptor (beta chain) was captured in a study of response to subunit inactivated influenza vaccine. This clonotype was recorded many times. What it binds is unknown. The study, taken as a whole, reports: Few additional T cells are recruited per seasonal influenza vaccination, authors suggested.

TCRdb itself ran the RT-PCR reads through MiXCR, one entry per CDR3 protein. The sample includes about 780,000 distinct CDR3 sequences, roughly 20% of them seen just once. Per the germline V gene, CDR1 is SGHRS and CDR2 is YFSETQ. V was trimmed by 2 bases and J by 3 bases, leaving 12 bases between them. The CDR3 contains 14 residues. The TCR comes from a man between 50 and 59 years old who received an inactivated influenza vaccine. The input for sequencing was PBMCs from blood, taken 5 days after vaccination. The rearrangement joins TRBV5-1 to TRBJ2-7; TRBD1 is a possible D gene (6 bases). The CDR3 here is CASSFSDRNYEQYF. The CDR3 nucleotides are TGCGCCAGCAGCTTTTCGGACAGAAACTACGAGCAGTACTTC.